This T cell receptor (beta chain) appears in the sequencing data of a study of cytomegalovirus exposure and HLA in healthy donors. Primers: 60 Vbeta forward and 13 Jbeta reverse. Clones were read by immunoSEQ multiplex PCR, and TCRdb kept only the in-frame ones, dropping some. The sample shows 250,000 to 350,000 clones, roughly two thirds of them seen only once. Germline V lookup: CDR1 MDHEN, CDR2 SYDVKM. The trim removed 6 bases at V and 5 bases at J, leaving 5 bases unmatched. The CDR3 is 14 residues long. General study findings and limits: Later work found that TCR association rates differed between HLA loci; DRB1 had the most and HLA-C the fewest.

Comments on this clone: No antigen is known for it.

This sequence was found in a female donor in good health and CMV-seronegative. J is TRBJ1-5 and V is TRBV28, with 9 positions matching TRBD1. Sequencing input: PBMCs. The CDR3 region has the DNA TGTGCCAGCAGGACGGACAGGGGATATCAGCCCCAGCATTTT. The encoded protein is CASRTDRGYQPQHF.